Sequencing of this T cell receptor (beta chain) was carried out in a study of vaccination and CD4 T cells after COVID-19. Indicated treatment: roughly ten-day PBMC culture with coronavirus spike peptide pools or control peptides (ViraFEST assay). CDR1 and CDR2 from the germline V gene are SGHAT and FQDESV (reference sequence). Trimming took 7 bases from V and 6 from J, leaving 13 bases between them. This CDR3 has 13 amino acids. Comment on this clonotype: Its antigen is not identified.

The assay that was used to sequence DNA from cultured CD4+ T cells was the Oncomine TCR Beta short-read assay. Cultures of CD4+ T cells served as the source for extracting genomic DNA. Via MiXCR, TCRdb re-called the PCR reads, giving one row per CDR3 protein. The profile shows 12,000 to 15,000 distinct CDR3 sequences, 25% to 35% of them singletons. What was sequenced was CD4+ T cells from blood, cultured in vitro. The receptor's source is a human donor who had recovered from COVID-19. The rearrangement joins TRBV11-1 to TRBJ2-1; D ambiguous. CDR3 loop: CASTGTVRNEQFF. The CDR3 region has the DNA TGTGCCAGCACAGGCACAGTTCGCAATGAGCAGTTCTTC. The variable domain in full, completed from reference TRBV11-1 and TRBJ2-1, reads EAEVAQSPRYKITEKSQAVAFWCDPISGHATLYWYRQILGQGPELLVQFQDESVVDDSQLPKDRFSAERLKGVDSTLKIQPAELGDSAMYLCASTGTVRNEQFFGPGTRLTVL.